Below, one T cell receptor beta chain is given with its context. Sequencing was performed with immunoSEQ multiplex PCR; in TCRdb, only in-frame clones are kept and a portion is missing. The sample consists of roughly 130,000 clones, around nine tenths of them appearing once. The data derive from a study of PD-1 blockade in mismatch repair-deficient tumors. Turning to the study itself: Patients had approximately 11 mismatch repair-deficient cancer types and were previously treated and progressing.

Germline loops: CDR1 SGHTA, CDR2 FQGNSA. This CDR3 region has 11 residues. The V and J ends lost 6 bases and 7 bases, in that order; junction bases with no gene match: 3. Mismatch repair deficiency was confirmed in all patients, by PCR or immunohistochemistry. The TCR-sequenced patients were a few responders to pembrolizumab. The sample here was peripheral blood, taken roughly 70 weeks after starting pembrolizumab. The genes are TRBV7-2 and TRBJ2-7, with 7 bases lining up with TRBD1. This receptor was taken from an adult with mismatch repair-deficient cancer. In nucleotides, the CDR3 is TGTGCCAGCAGATACAGGGGTGAGCAGTACTTC. Translating gives CASRYRGEQYF.